The 3 T cell receptor beta chains below were found in one sample sequenced in a study of T cells after yellow fever vaccination. TCRdb recomputed calls from the 5' RACE reads with MiXCR, one row per CDR3 protein. The repertoire holds 500,000 to 650,000 distinct CDR3 sequences, with about 15% as singletons. This specimen was PBMCs, taken about 5 days after the first yellow fever vaccination. All receptors come from a man aged 18 to 29 who received the YFV17D yellow fever vaccine.

The V and J genes are TRBV10-3 and TRBJ2-1, with D perhaps TRBD1 (6 bases). The CDR3 is 14 amino acids. V was trimmed by 7 bases and J by 1 base, leaving 11 bases between them. Germline values: CDR1 ENHRY, CDR2 SYGVKD. CDR3: CAIMKGGSYNEQFF. The CDR3 bases are TGTGCCATCATGAAAGGGGGATCCTACAATGAGCAGTTCTTC.

Only a few counts were recorded for this clonotype. The chain has TRBV9 and TRBJ2-7; D not certain. CDR1 and CDR2 (germline): SGDLS, YYNGEE. V lost 0 bases and J lost 7, with 14 bases in between. The CDR3 totals 14 residues. CDR3: CASSVGVGLREQYF. The CDR3 DNA sequence: TGTGCCAGCAGCGTAGGGGTAGGGCTGAGGGAGCAGTACTTC.

This clonotype was observed a few times. This sequence joins TRBV6-5 and TRBJ2-7, with a tentative D call TRBD2 (5 bases). Germline V gene lookup returns CDR1 MNHEY and CDR2 SVGAGI. The CDR3 totals 19 residues. V gave up 2 bases and J gave up 0 bases, with 23 bases separating them. CDR3 sequence reads: CASSYAPLGSGDSSYEQYF. In nucleotides, the CDR3 is TGTGCCAGCAGTTACGCCCCCCTGGGGAGCGGAGATAGCTCCTACGAGCAGTACTTC.